The rows below give T cell receptor beta chains drawn from one sample of a study of T cell repertoires in cytomegalovirus infection. These receptors are not linked to any known antigen. TCRdb used MiXCR to reprocess the reads, holding one entry per CDR3 protein. The sample carries about 310,000 distinct CDR3 sequences, about 25% recorded once. Source: cultured PBMCs, taken from culture after CMV antigen stimulation. These receptors were taken from a human donor in good health (CMV status not recorded). Some clones in this sample may be carry-over from other donors' samples. Each CDR3 is given with its conserved first and last residue. Fields, in order: CDR3 length, D gene, V gene, J gene, clone size, CDR3 DNA, CDR3 protein. A D gene is named only where the DNA matches it firmly. Where a row states a size, it is once, few, many or the class of an expanded clone; other rows omit it.

cdr3_length: 20; d_call: TRBD1; v_call: TRBV27; j_call: TRBJ1-6; clone_size: -; cdr3_nt: TGTGCCAGCAGTCCCCTCAAACAGGGGCCCCCCAGCCGTTGGCGATCACCCCTCCACTTT; cdr3_aa: CASSPLKQGPPSRWRSPLHF
cdr3_length: 15; d_call: -; v_call: TRBV4-3; j_call: TRBJ2-5; clone_size: many; cdr3_nt: TGCGCCAGCAGCCCAAGTGTCAGAAACCAAGAGACCCAGTACTTC; cdr3_aa: CASSPSVRNQETQYF
cdr3_length: 16; d_call: TRBD2; v_call: TRBV7-6; j_call: TRBJ2-5; clone_size: many; cdr3_nt: TGTGCCAGCAGCAGTTTAGCGGGACTGTTAGGAGAGACCCAGTACTTC; cdr3_aa: CASSSLAGLLGETQYF
cdr3_length: 15; d_call: TRBD1; v_call: TRBV10-3; j_call: TRBJ2-1; clone_size: few; cdr3_nt: TGTGCCATCAGTGGGACAGGGGCCCCTGCCAATGAGCAGTTCTTC; cdr3_aa: CAISGTGAPANEQFF
cdr3_length: 19; d_call: TRBD1; v_call: TRBV20-1; j_call: TRBJ2-5; clone_size: -; cdr3_nt: TGCAGTGCCACCTGGGGGGCGGACAGGGTGAGGGTGTGGGGTGAGACCCAGTACTTC; cdr3_aa: CSATWGADRVRVWGETQYF
cdr3_length: 16; d_call: TRBD2; v_call: TRBV19; j_call: TRBJ2-2; clone_size: many; cdr3_nt: TGTGCCAGTAGTATAAAAGCGGGAAGTGGCACCGGGGAGCTGTTTTTT; cdr3_aa: CASSIKAGSGTGELFF
cdr3_length: 14; d_call: -; v_call: TRBV19; j_call: TRBJ2-3; clone_size: -; cdr3_nt: TGTGCCAGTAGTATGAGGCAGCAGCCAGATACGCAGTATTTT; cdr3_aa: CASSMRQQPDTQYF
cdr3_length: 14; d_call: -; v_call: TRBV6-4; j_call: TRBJ2-2; clone_size: once; cdr3_nt: TGTGCCAGCAGTGACAAACAGGCCACCGGGGAGCTGTTTTTT; cdr3_aa: CASSDKQATGELFF
cdr3_length: 15; d_call: TRBD2; v_call: TRBV6-5; j_call: TRBJ2-1; clone_size: -; cdr3_nt: TGTGCCAGCAGTGGCAGGGACTATAGACACAATGAGCAGTTCTTC; cdr3_aa: CASSGRDYRHNEQFF
cdr3_length: 13; d_call: -; v_call: TRBV7-8; j_call: TRBJ1-4; clone_size: many; cdr3_nt: TGTGCCAGCAGCGGTCGGACAGATAAAAAACTGTTTTTT; cdr3_aa: CASSGRTDKKLFF
cdr3_length: 15; d_call: -; v_call: TRBV11-3; j_call: TRBJ2-3; clone_size: few; cdr3_nt: TGTGCCAGCAGCCCCCAGGGAGAAGGGACAGATACGCAGTATTTT; cdr3_aa: CASSPQGEGTDTQYF
cdr3_length: 15; d_call: TRBD1; v_call: TRBV7-3; j_call: TRBJ1-1; clone_size: few; cdr3_nt: TGTGCCAGCAGCGCCTACAGGGGTTCCTCCACTGAAGCTTTCTTT; cdr3_aa: CASSAYRGSSTEAFF
cdr3_length: 14; d_call: TRBD2; v_call: TRBV7-9; j_call: TRBJ2-7; clone_size: once; cdr3_nt: TGTGCCAGCAGCGCCCGACTAGCGGGCCACGAGCAGTACTTC; cdr3_aa: CASSARLAGHEQYF
cdr3_length: 14; d_call: -; v_call: TRBV7-9; j_call: TRBJ2-5; clone_size: many; cdr3_nt: TGTGCCAGCAGCTTAATCCATACCCAAGAGACCCAGTACTTC; cdr3_aa: CASSLIHTQETQYF
cdr3_length: 13; d_call: -; v_call: TRBV19; j_call: TRBJ2-4; clone_size: -; cdr3_nt: TGTGCCAGTAGTAGGAGAGCCAAAAACATTCAGTACTTC; cdr3_aa: CASSRRAKNIQYF
cdr3_length: 15; d_call: -; v_call: TRBV7-2; j_call: TRBJ2-7; clone_size: few; cdr3_nt: TGTGCCAGCAGCTTAAGGTGGCCCGGGGCCTACGAGCAGTACTTC; cdr3_aa: CASSLRWPGAYEQYF
cdr3_length: 16; d_call: -; v_call: TRBV27; j_call: TRBJ2-1; clone_size: -; cdr3_nt: TGTGCCAGCAGTCCATTGGACTCACTAGGAGGGTCTGAGCAGTTCTTC; cdr3_aa: CASSPLDSLGGSEQFF
cdr3_length: 14; d_call: -; v_call: TRBV7-9; j_call: TRBJ2-7; clone_size: few; cdr3_nt: TGTGCCAGCAGCTTATTGGGACTTGGCTACGAGCAGTACTTC; cdr3_aa: CASSLLGLGYEQYF
cdr3_length: 15; d_call: -; v_call: TRBV7-2; j_call: TRBJ2-2; clone_size: -; cdr3_nt: TGTGCCAGCAGCTTCTCTCAGGGTTGGACCGGGGAGCTGTTTTTT; cdr3_aa: CASSFSQGWTGELFF
cdr3_length: 14; d_call: TRBD1; v_call: TRBV12-3/TRBV12-4; j_call: TRBJ1-1; clone_size: -; cdr3_nt: TGTGCCAGCAGACGACAGGGGATATACACTGAAGCTTTCTTT; cdr3_aa: CASRRQGIYTEAFF
cdr3_length: 14; d_call: -; v_call: TRBV7-9; j_call: TRBJ1-4; clone_size: -; cdr3_nt: TGTGCCAGCAGCTCAGGGCCTACTTATGAAAAACTGTTTTTT; cdr3_aa: CASSSGPTYEKLFF
cdr3_length: 15; d_call: -; v_call: TRBV7-6; j_call: TRBJ1-5; clone_size: many; cdr3_nt: TGTGCCAGCAGCATCGGGACCTCTACAAATCAGCCCCAGCATTTT; cdr3_aa: CASSIGTSTNQPQHF
cdr3_length: 13; d_call: TRBD1; v_call: TRBV7-2; j_call: TRBJ1-2; clone_size: few; cdr3_nt: TGTGCCAGCAGTCTACAGGGGTTGGGAGGCTACACCTTC; cdr3_aa: CASSLQGLGGYTF
cdr3_length: 15; d_call: TRBD2; v_call: TRBV7-9; j_call: TRBJ2-1; clone_size: -; cdr3_nt: TGTGCCAGCAGCTTATCAGAGACTAGCGTCGATGAGCAGTTCTTC; cdr3_aa: CASSLSETSVDEQFF
cdr3_length: 18; d_call: -; v_call: TRBV7-2; j_call: TRBJ1-1; clone_size: few; cdr3_nt: TGTGCCAGCAGCCCCGGCGGTTTGAGGTGGGGGGCCGACACTGAAGCTTTCTTT; cdr3_aa: CASSPGGLRWGADTEAFF
cdr3_length: 16; d_call: TRBD2; v_call: TRBV9; j_call: TRBJ2-3; clone_size: -; cdr3_nt: TGTGCCAGCAGCGCCACTAGCGGGAGAGGCACAGATACGCAGTATTTT; cdr3_aa: CASSATSGRGTDTQYF
cdr3_length: 18; d_call: TRBD2; v_call: TRBV4-1; j_call: TRBJ2-1; clone_size: -; cdr3_nt: TGCGCCAGCAGCCAAGTACCTAGCGGGACGTTCCCCTACAATGAGCAGTTCTTC; cdr3_aa: CASSQVPSGTFPYNEQFF
cdr3_length: 14; d_call: TRBD2; v_call: TRBV28; j_call: TRBJ2-7; clone_size: few; cdr3_nt: TGTGCCAGCAGTTTACAGCGGGAGGGAAGCGAGCAGTACTTC; cdr3_aa: CASSLQREGSEQYF
cdr3_length: 13; d_call: -; v_call: TRBV12-3/TRBV12-4; j_call: TRBJ2-5; clone_size: -; cdr3_nt: TGTGCCAGCAGTTTTGGCGCCCTTGGGACCCAGTACTTC; cdr3_aa: CASSFGALGTQYF
cdr3_length: 18; d_call: -; v_call: TRBV11-3; j_call: TRBJ2-6; clone_size: -; cdr3_nt: TGTGCCAGCAGCCCCTGGGGCAGAGATCCTTCCGGGGCCAACGTCCTGACTTTC; cdr3_aa: CASSPWGRDPSGANVLTF
cdr3_length: 13; d_call: -; v_call: TRBV7-7; j_call: TRBJ1-1; clone_size: -; cdr3_nt: TGTGCCAGCAGCAAAGGCGTGAACACTGAAGCTTTCTTT; cdr3_aa: CASSKGVNTEAFF
cdr3_length: 14; d_call: -; v_call: TRBV5-4; j_call: TRBJ2-2; clone_size: -; cdr3_nt: TGTGCCAGCAGCCCAAAGTCTCCCACCGGGGAGCTGTTTTTT; cdr3_aa: CASSPKSPTGELFF
cdr3_length: 13; d_call: -; v_call: TRBV20-1; j_call: TRBJ2-3; clone_size: few; cdr3_nt: TGCAGTGGCCTTGCGGGTACCCGAGATACGCAGTATTTT; cdr3_aa: CSGLAGTRDTQYF
cdr3_length: 14; d_call: -; v_call: TRBV5-1; j_call: TRBJ1-2; clone_size: -; cdr3_nt: TGCGCCAGCAGCCCCCGTGGCCCCGCACATGGCTACACCTTC; cdr3_aa: CASSPRGPAHGYTF
cdr3_length: 16; d_call: -; v_call: TRBV2; j_call: TRBJ2-1; clone_size: few; cdr3_nt: TGTGCCAGCAGACAGAGCCGGGACGTGTTCTACAATGAGCAGTTCTTC; cdr3_aa: CASRQSRDVFYNEQFF